A selection of T cell receptor beta chains follows, all from one sample in a study of shared clonotypes between healthy human individuals. Clones were sequenced by immunoSEQ multiplex PCR, and TCRdb holds only the in-frame ones, with some missing. The top ten hold approximately 1.5% of the sample, which has about 980,000 clones, about three quarters seen once. The sample taken for sequencing was memory CD4+ T cells sorted from blood. These receptors were collected from a man younger than 35 in good health. Both conserved end residues are part of each CDR3. The D gene is left open where the match is weak. Clone size is not always given. Where it is, it says once, few, many or a class for expanded clones.

TRBV5-4	TRBJ1-3	15	TRBD1	few	TGTGCCAGCAGCCTCCCCGGGACAGGGGGAAACACCATATATTTT	CASSLPGTGGNTIYF
TRBV19	TRBJ2-3	14	.	few	TGTGCCAGTAGGGGACTTTTGAGCACAGATACGCAGTATTTT	CASRGLLSTDTQYF
TRBV7-3	TRBJ2-1	15	TRBD2	.	TGTGCCAGCAGCTCGGCTAGCGGGGGATACAATGAGCAGTTCTTC	CASSSASGGYNEQFF
TRBV18	TRBJ2-5	13	.	.	TGTGCCAGCTCACCCGACCTACAGGGGACCCAGTACTTC	CASSPDLQGTQYF
TRBV11-2	TRBJ1-2	17	TRBD1	.	TGTGCCAGCAGCTTAGGTAACAGGGGGCTGGCTAACTATGGCTACACCTTC	CASSLGNRGLANYGYTF
TRBV6-1	TRBJ2-7	14	TRBD2	.	TGTGCCAGCCAGTGGGGGGGGAACTCCTACGAGCAGTACTTC	CASQWGGNSYEQYF
TRBV10-3	TRBJ2-3	14	.	.	TGTGCCACCGTAGGGGGGCCCGGCACAGATACGCAGTATTTT	CATVGGPGTDTQYF
TRBV7-9	TRBJ1-2	12	.	.	TGTGCCAGCAGTGGAGAGAACTATGGCTACACCTTC	CASSGENYGYTF
TRBV7-8	TRBJ1-3	15	.	.	TGTGCCAGCAGCTTAGATGGGGGCTCTGGAAACACCATATATTTT	CASSLDGGSGNTIYF
TRBV5-1	TRBJ2-1	15	.	.	TGCGCCAGCAGCTTGGAGGGCACGGTATACAATGAGCAGTTCTTC	CASSLEGTVYNEQFF
TRBV5-8	TRBJ1-2	11	.	.	TGTGCCAGCAGCCCCTCTTATGGCTACACCTTC	CASSPSYGYTF
TRBV27	TRBJ2-7	15	TRBD1	.	TGTGCCAGCAGACCTAGGCGGGACAGGGCCTACGAGCAGTACTTC	CASRPRRDRAYEQYF
TRBV5-4	TRBJ2-3	15	TRBD2	.	TGTGCCAGCAGCTCTACCGGGCCCGGGGAGGGTACGCAGTATTTT	CASSSTGPGEGTQYF
TRBV7-9	TRBJ1-3	15	.	.	TGTGCCAGCTCCTACTTCCAGGGGTCTGGAAACACCATATATTTT	CASSYFQGSGNTIYF
TRBV2	TRBJ2-1	13	.	.	TGTGCCAGCATTGCGGTAGGGGACAATGAGCAGTTCTTC	CASIAVGDNEQFF
TRBV12-5	TRBJ1-1	12	TRBD1	.	TGTGCTAGTGGCCAACAGGGGGTTAGTGCTTTCTTT	CASGQQGVSAFF
TRBV11-3	TRBJ2-1	14	TRBD2	.	TGTGCCAGCAGCTTAGATAGCGGGAGGGATGAGCAGTTCTTC	CASSLDSGRDEQFF
TRBV4-1	TRBJ2-3	16	TRBD2	.	TGCGCCAGCAGCCCTGTAGCGGGGGGGAGCACAGATACGCAGTATTTT	CASSPVAGGSTDTQYF
TRBV5-1	TRBJ2-1	18	TRBD2	.	TGCGCCAGCAGCTTGGGGATGGCTAGCGGGAGGTTCGACAATGAGCAGTTCTTC	CASSLGMASGRFDNEQFF
TRBV10-1	TRBJ2-1	15	TRBD2	.	TGCGCCAGCAGCCCCGGGACTAGCGGGTTGAATGAGCAGTTCTTC	CASSPGTSGLNEQFF
TRBV5-5	TRBJ2-2	15	.	.	TGTGCCAGCAGCTTGTTAGGAACACGTACCGGGGAGCTGTTTTTT	CASSLLGTRTGELFF
TRBV5-1	TRBJ1-2	17	.	.	TGCGCCAGCAGCCCATCACAGGGTCCCGGTCTTAACTATGGCTACACCTTC	CASSPSQGPGLNYGYTF
TRBV7-9	TRBJ1-2	12	.	.	TGTGCCAGCAGCCGACGCGGGGATGGCTACACCTTC	CASSRRGDGYTF
TRBV7-9	TRBJ2-7	15	TRBD2	.	TGTGCCAGCAGCTCCCTAGTCGTAGGGAGGGACGAGCAGTACTTC	CASSSLVVGRDEQYF
TRBV9	TRBJ1-6	15	.	.	TGTGCCAGCAGCGTAGAGGACAGCGCGAATTCACCCCTCCACTTT	CASSVEDSANSPLHF
TRBV2	TRBJ1-5	13	.	few	TGTGCCAGCCAAGGACCGGGGAATCAGCCCCAGCATTTT	CASQGPGNQPQHF
TRBV9	TRBJ1-6	13	.	.	TGTGCCAGCAGCGTCGGCAGAGATTCACCCCTCCACTTT	CASSVGRDSPLHF
TRBV7-2	TRBJ2-7	15	TRBD2	.	TGTGCCAGCAGCCCGAGACTAGCGTCTACCTACGAGCAGTACTTC	CASSPRLASTYEQYF